The 17 T cell receptor beta chains below all came from one sample that was sequenced in a study of blood T cell repertoires in COVID-19. Measured with immunoSEQ multiplex PCR; TCRdb has only the in-frame clones, and not every one. The sample contains 250,000 to 350,000 clones, approximately 93% of which appear only once. The source material was peripheral blood. The origin of the receptors is a woman under 40 with COVID-19, enrolled during active disease.

The V and J genes are TRBV5-6 and TRBJ1-2; tentatively, D is TRBD1 (5 bases). CDR3 length: 15 residues. The V gene's germline CDR1 is SGHDT and CDR2 YYEEEE. V was clipped by 0 bases and J by 8 bases, with 17 bases between them. This chain's CDR3 is CASSLGGRAGDGYTF. Written as DNA, the CDR3 is TGTGCCAGCAGCTTGGGCGGCAGGGCGGGAGACGGCTACACCTTC.

V gene TRBV19 combines with J gene TRBJ2-5; D is perhaps TRBD2 (6 bases). The V end lost 5 bases, the J end lost 1 base, and 14 bases lay between the germline ends. The germline CDR1 and CDR2 sequences are LNHDA and SQIVND (reference sequence). The CDR3 has 15 residues. CDR3 amino acids: CASSSGGEIQETQYF. The CDR3 nucleotides read TGTGCCAGTAGTTCCGGCGGGGAGATCCAAGAGACCCAGTACTTC.

The rearrangement joins TRBV7-9 to TRBJ1-2; D is ambiguous. The CDR3 contains 12 residues. CDR1 SEHNR and CDR2 FQNEAQ come from the germline V gene (reference sequence). Trimming left V 5 bases short and J 5 bases short, with 9 bases between. The CDR3 is CASSTGDYGYTF. As DNA, the CDR3 is TGTGCCAGCAGCACGGGAGATTATGGCTACACCTTC.

V usage is TRBV15 and J usage is TRBJ1-3; TRBD1 might be the D (5 bases). V shed 0 bases and J shed 0 bases, with 15 bases lying between them. The CDR3 runs 18 residues. Germline-derived CDR1 and CDR2 are LNHNV and YYDKDF (reference sequence). CDR3 loop: CATSRDLAGQNSGNTIYF. The DNA of the CDR3 is TGTGCCACCAGCAGAGATCTGGCGGGGCAAAACTCTGGAAACACCATATATTTT.

The chain uses TRBV7-2 and TRBJ1-3; D is perhaps TRBD1 (6 bases). V lost 4 bases to trimming and J lost 4 bases, with 14 bases between them. In germline, CDR1 is SGHTA, CDR2 FQGNSA. This CDR3 contains 15 residues. For the CDR3, the DNA is TGTGCCAGCAGCTCCCAGTCGGGGGGCGGAAACACCATATATTTT. Its protein product is CASSSQSGGGNTIYF.

The chain employs TRBV28 and TRBJ1-2; weak D call: TRBD1 (6 bases). V lost 6 bases to trimming and J lost 4 bases, with 18 bases between them. In germline, CDR1 is MDHEN, CDR2 SYDVKM. CDR3 length: 15 amino acids. The CDR3 reads CASSNDPGGAYGYTF. The CDR3 DNA reads TGTGCCAGCAGCAACGACCCGGGGGGGGCCTATGGCTACACCTTC.

The chain couples TRBV2 to TRBJ1-4, with a possible D match to TRBD1 (5 bases). Looked up from germline, CDR1 is SNHLY and CDR2 is FYNNEI. The germline V and J ends were trimmed by 5 bases and 7 bases, with 11 bases remaining between them. The CDR3 contains 13 residues. The CDR3 sequence is CASSSLRAEKLFF. The CDR3 DNA reads TGTGCCAGCAGTTCCCTCAGGGCTGAAAAACTGTTTTTT.

V is TRBV18 and J is TRBJ1-3; tentative D call: TRBD1 (5 bases). V was trimmed by 2 bases and J by 4 bases, leaving 6 bases between them. CDR1 and CDR2 (germline): KGHSH, LQKENI. The CDR3 has 13 residues. CDR3 loop: CASSPGAGNTIYF. In DNA form, the CDR3 reads TGTGCCAGCTCACCAGGGGCGGGAAACACCATATATTTT.

A note on this clone: Other DNA sequences in this specimen translate into the identical CDR3. The chain combines TRBV5-1 with TRBJ2-3, with 7 bases lining up with TRBD1. With 4 bases clipped from V and 0 bases from J, the junction kept 2 bases outside the gene matches. The germline V gene has CDR1 SGHRS and CDR2 YFSETQ. The CDR3 consists of 14 residues. The CDR3 protein is CASSVGQSTDTQYF. The CDR3 coding sequence is TGCGCCAGCAGCGTGGGACAGAGCACAGATACGCAGTATTTT.

The chain links TRBV30 to TRBJ2-7, with D maybe TRBD2 (7 bases). This CDR3 spans 16 amino acids. Germline CDR1 is GTSNPN and CDR2 is SVGIG (reference sequence). V was shortened by 0 bases and J by 2 bases, with 17 bases between the two germline ends. This chain's CDR3 is CAWSVSGGSWAYEQYF. The CDR3 DNA reads TGTGCCTGGAGTGTATCGGGGGGCTCCTGGGCCTACGAGCAGTACTTC.

The chain has TRBV5-1 and TRBJ2-1; 9 nucleotides align to TRBD2. The CDR3 has 16 amino acids. Trimming at V came to 4 bases and at J to 3 bases, leaving 8 bases not matched to a gene. Germline CDR1 and CDR2: SGHRS and YFSETQ. The CDR3 region is CASSLRTSELYNEQFF. The CDR3 DNA sequence: TGCGCCAGCAGCCTGCGGACTAGCGAGCTCTACAATGAGCAGTTCTTC.

The V and J genes are TRBV5-1 and TRBJ2-7; tentative D call: TRBD1 (5 bases). Germline V gene lookup returns CDR1 SGHRS and CDR2 YFSETQ. Trimming shortened V by 2 bases and J by 5 bases, and 17 bases separated the two germline ends. The CDR3 covers 15 residues. CDR3 amino acids: CASSFRQGLSHEQYF. CDR3 bases: TGCGCCAGCAGCTTTCGCCAGGGCCTTTCTCACGAGCAGTACTTC.

V usage is TRBV5-4 and J usage is TRBJ2-7; tentatively, D is TRBD1 (5 bases). This CDR3 region has 13 residues. Germline V gene sequence: CDR1 SGHNT, CDR2 YYREEE (reference sequence). V was clipped by 0 bases and J by 3 bases, with 7 bases between them. CDR3 DNA: TGTGCCAGCAGCTTGGAGGGGCTCTACGAGCAGTACTTC. Its protein is CASSLEGLYEQYF.

This rearrangement joins TRBV5-1 to TRBJ2-1; 9 bases are a match to TRBD2. This CDR3 region has 17 residues. Unmatched junction bases numbered 13, after V lost 0 bases and J lost 9 bases. Germline V gives CDR1 SGHRS, CDR2 YFSETQ. The CDR3 bases are TGCGCCAGCAGCTTGGTTGGGAGCGGGAGGCAATTGAGTGAGCAGTTCTTC. This gives the protein CASSLVGSGRQLSEQFF.

The rearrangement joins TRBV6-5 to TRBJ1-1, with 8 bases identical to TRBD1. CDR3 length: 16 amino acids. Germline lookup yields CDR1 MNHEY and CDR2 SVGAGI. Unmatched junction bases numbered 4, after V lost 0 bases and J lost 1 base. CDR3 amino acids: CASSYSRDRWNTEAFF. In nucleotides, the CDR3 is TGTGCCAGCAGTTACTCGAGGGACAGGTGGAACACTGAAGCTTTCTTT.

The chain employs TRBV9 and TRBJ2-7, with 12 bases fitting TRBD2. The germline V gene encodes CDR1 SGDLS and CDR2 YYNGEE. V lost 3 bases and J lost 3; bases outside the gene matches: 7. CDR3 length equals 16 residues. CDR3 nucleotide sequence: TGTGCCAGCAGCGGACCGGGACTAGCGGGCTACTACGAGCAGTACTTC. Translation gives CASSGPGLAGYYEQYF.

The chain links TRBV18 to TRBJ2-6, with D possibly TRBD1 on 5 matching bases. This CDR3 has 16 amino acids. V lost 6 bases, J lost 1 base, and 13 bases lay in between. CDR1 is KGHSH and CDR2 is LQKENI in the germline V gene. Written as DNA, the CDR3 is TGTGCCAGCTCCGACTCAGGGTCTTCTGGGGCCAACGTCCTGACTTTC. Encoded protein: CASSDSGSSGANVLTF.